One and the same sample provided the 8 T cell receptor beta chains below, sequenced in a study of metastatic and nonmetastatic thyroid tumors. TCRdb reprocessed the PCR reads via MiXCR. In the table there are more than 25,000 clones, approximately 7% of which are singletons. All patients reached thyroid surgery having received no treatment beforehand. Material for sequencing was blood. These receptors were collected from a female donor with papillary thyroid cancer or a benign thyroid nodule (not recorded which). Some clones in this sample may be carry-over from other donors' samples.

This clone was seen at least ten times. This chain joins TRBV6-2 or TRBV6-3 and TRBJ2-3, with D unresolved. The length of the CDR3 is 13 residues. Looked up from germline, CDR1 is MNHEY and CDR2 is SVGEGT. V lost 0 bases, J lost 7 bases, and 8 bases lay in between. The CDR3 DNA reads as TGTGCCAGCAGTTACTCGTTTCAGAATACGCAGTATTTT. This translates into CASSYSFQNTQYF.

The sample holds many counts of this clone. The chain joins TRBV19 to TRBJ1-5, with 8 bases identical to TRBD1. CDR1 LNHDA and CDR2 SQIVND come from the germline V gene (reference sequence). V shed 5 bases, J shed 1 base, and the junction held 10 bases outside the gene matches. CDR3 length: 17 amino acids. CDR3 in amino acids: CASSAGQGGWSNQPQHF. For the CDR3, the DNA is TGTGCCAGTAGTGCAGGACAGGGAGGATGGAGCAATCAGCCCCAGCATTTT.

This clone was seen repeatedly, ten times or more. The V gene is TRBV20-1, the J gene TRBJ2-7, with a tentative D call TRBD1 (6 bases). V was cut by 1 base and J by 4 bases, with 11 bases left in between. The CDR3 runs to 13 residues. From germline, CDR1 is DFQATT and CDR2 SNEGSKA (reference sequence). The CDR3 is CSARATGRYEQYF. The CDR3 region has the DNA TGCAGTGCTAGAGCGACAGGTCGTTACGAGCAGTACTTC.

Ten or more counts support this clone. This chain uses TRBV12-3 or TRBV12-4 with TRBJ2-7, with D tentatively TRBD1 or TRBD2 (5 bases each). V lost 3 bases and J 0 bases, leaving 12 bases between the germline ends. The length of the CDR3 is 15 residues. CDR3 amino acids: CASSFAEGSSYEQYF. DNA of the CDR3: TGTGCCAGCAGTTTCGCCGAGGGGAGCTCCTACGAGCAGTACTTC.

This clone was picked up many times. This chain connects TRBV29-1 to TRBJ2-5; perhaps TRBD2 as D (6 bases). V was cut by 2 bases and J by 2 bases, with 15 bases left in between. Germline V gene sequence: CDR1 SQVTM, CDR2 ANQGSEA. The CDR3 covers 15 residues. CDR3 in amino acids: CSVERVGAGQETQYF. CDR3 in DNA: TGCAGCGTTGAAAGGGTGGGAGCGGGTCAAGAGACCCAGTACTTC.

This clone was counted ten times or more. In DNA, the CDR3 is TGTGCCAGCAGGCAGGGTGATAATTCACCCCTCCACTTT. Translation: CASRQGDNSPLHF. This chain links TRBV12-3 or TRBV12-4 with TRBJ1-6, with a weak D call TRBD1 (5 bases). Trimming stripped 6 bases from V and 5 bases from J, with 8 bases between. The CDR3 consists of 13 residues.

The rearrangement joins TRBV11-2 to TRBJ2-5; perhaps TRBD2 as D (6 bases). This CDR3 has 13 residues. Germline V gene sequence: CDR1 SGHAT, CDR2 FQNNGV. V gave up 2 bases and J gave up 5 bases, with 9 bases separating them. CDR3 bases: TGTGCCAGCAGCTTATGGAGGGGCGAGACCCAGTACTTC. Protein sequence: CASSLWRGETQYF.

At least ten counts were recorded for this clone. The rearrangement uses TRBV20-1 and TRBJ2-2; a weak D match, TRBD2 (5 bases). CDR1 and CDR2 from the germline V gene are DFQATT and SNEGSKA (reference sequence). The CDR3 is 13 amino acids. The germline V and J ends were trimmed by 7 bases and 2 bases, with 11 bases remaining between them. The DNA of the CDR3 is TGCAGTGGGTCGGGGTTAAACACCGGGGAGCTGTTTTTT. Translated, it gives CSGSGLNTGELFF.